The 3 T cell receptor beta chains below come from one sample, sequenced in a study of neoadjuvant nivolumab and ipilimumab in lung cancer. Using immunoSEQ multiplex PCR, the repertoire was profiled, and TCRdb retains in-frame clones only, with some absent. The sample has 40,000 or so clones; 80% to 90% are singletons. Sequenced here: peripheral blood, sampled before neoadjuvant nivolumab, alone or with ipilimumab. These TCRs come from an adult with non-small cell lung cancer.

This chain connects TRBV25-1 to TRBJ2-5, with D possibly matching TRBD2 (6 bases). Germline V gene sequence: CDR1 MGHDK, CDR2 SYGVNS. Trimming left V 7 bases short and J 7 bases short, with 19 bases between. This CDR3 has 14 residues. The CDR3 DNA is TGTGCCAGCACGGGCGGAGGGAATTTCGGGACCCAGTACTTC. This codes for CASTGGGNFGTQYF.

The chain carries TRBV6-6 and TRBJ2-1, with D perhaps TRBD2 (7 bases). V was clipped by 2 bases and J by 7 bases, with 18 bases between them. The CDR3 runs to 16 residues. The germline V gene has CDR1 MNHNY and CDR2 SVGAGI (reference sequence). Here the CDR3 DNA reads TGTGCCAGCAGTTACCCCCGCGGGGGCGTAGGGAATGAGCAGTTCTTC. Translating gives CASSYPRGGVGNEQFF.

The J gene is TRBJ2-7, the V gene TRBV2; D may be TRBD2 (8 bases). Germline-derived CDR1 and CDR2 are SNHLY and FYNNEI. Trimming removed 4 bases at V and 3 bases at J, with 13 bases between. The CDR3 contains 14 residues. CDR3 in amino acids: CASSGDSGGYEQYF. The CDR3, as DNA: TGTGCCAGCAGTGGGGACAGCGGGGGCTACGAGCAGTACTTC.